The present entry profiles one T cell receptor beta chain with its context. Donor samples were obtained from healthy Caucasian individuals from Russia, aged roughly 6 to 95. PBMCs, at least 7 million per sample, were isolated. A second PCR of roughly 7 to 11 cycles used a sample-barcoded 5' primer and a J-beta primer mix. No fewer than 2.5 million CDR3-containing paired-end reads came from each sample. A single record per CDR3 protein comes from TCRdb applying MiXCR to the 5' RACE reads. This repertoire shows around 990,000 distinct CDR3 sequences, around 25% found once; its top ten account for 0.75%. There are 14 residues in the CDR3. The V gene lost 1 base and the J gene lost 1 base, with 7 bases spanning the gap. Per germline, CDR1 KGHSH and CDR2 LQKENI. This sample stems from a study of blood T cells in healthy people across ages. These data were likewise used in another study, on T cells of mothers and their children.

The TCR sequence derives from a girl aged 2 to 9 in good health. V gene TRBV18 combines with J gene TRBJ1-1; no reliable D call. Sequenced: blood. The CDR3 protein is CASSPLPSNTEAFF. For the CDR3, the DNA is TGTGCCAGCTCACCACTCCCATCGAACACTGAAGCTTTCTTT.